Listed here are 5 T cell receptor beta chains from one sample, sequenced in a study of OX40 agonist ivuxolimab in advanced cancers. Produced via immunoSEQ multiplex PCR; TCRdb's table is partial and in-frame only. Of approximately 35,000 clones detected, about 92% appear once; the ten largest clones hold around 39%. Here the sequenced sample was CD4+ or CD8+ T cells sorted from blood, taken in a trial of the OX40 agonist ivuxolimab. Receptor source: an adult with an advanced solid tumor such as melanoma, head and neck, liver or kidney cancer.

The chain has TRBV5-6 and TRBJ2-7; D tentatively fits TRBD1 or TRBD2 (5 bases each). Germline V gene data show CDR1 as SGHDT and CDR2 as YYEEEE. This CDR3 region has 16 residues. The V gene lost 2 bases and the J gene lost 0 bases, with 15 bases spanning the gap. The CDR3 sequence: CASSFNRLGPSYEQYF. Here the CDR3 DNA reads TGTGCCAGCAGCTTCAATCGTTTGGGACCCTCCTACGAGCAGTACTTC. The whole variable domain, filled in from reference TRBV5-6 and TRBJ2-7, reads DAGVTQSPTHLIKTRGQQVTLRCSPKSGHDTVSWYQQALGQGPQFIFQYYEEEERQRGNFPDRFSGHQFPNYSSELNVNALLLGDSALYLCASSFNRLGPSYEQYFGPGTRLTVT.

The V gene is TRBV2, the J gene TRBJ1-2; a possible D gene is TRBD1 (5 bases). The CDR3 length is 15 residues. Deletions cut 9 bases from V and 1 base from J, with 18 bases between. The germline V gene has CDR1 SNHLY and CDR2 FYNNEI. The CDR3 spells CARYSGTKVNYGYTF. CDR3 nucleotide sequence: TGTGCCAGATACTCCGGGACGAAAGTTAACTATGGCTACACCTTC.

The V gene is TRBV27, the J gene TRBJ2-3; D might be TRBD1 (5 bases). CDR1 and CDR2 from the germline V gene are MNHEY and SMNVEV (reference sequence). The ends were cut back, 4 bases at V and 15 bases at J, with 17 bases in the middle. The CDR3 runs 12 residues. Here the CDR3 DNA reads TGTGCCAGCAGTTCAACAGGTACCCTCAGTTATTTT. Protein: CASSSTGTLSYF.

The chain couples TRBV7-3 to TRBJ2-1; TRBD2 matches 11 bases. V was pared by 6 bases and J by 7 bases, with 8 bases of the junction left unmatched. Germline assignment: CDR1 SGHTA and CDR2 FQGTGA. The length of the CDR3 is 15 residues. The CDR3 region is CASSYLAGGLNEQFF. CDR3 in DNA: TGTGCCAGCAGTTACTTAGCGGGAGGGTTGAATGAGCAGTTCTTC.

The J gene is TRBJ2-1, the V gene TRBV4-1; 7 nucleotides align to TRBD2. V lost 3 bases and J lost 0; bases outside the gene matches: 8. This CDR3 is built from 17 residues. Germline CDR1 reads MGHRA; CDR2 reads YSYEKL. CDR3 sequence reads: CASSHPSSGASYNEQFF. The CDR3, as DNA: TGCGCCAGCAGCCACCCATCTAGCGGAGCCTCCTACAATGAGCAGTTCTTC.